These T cell receptor beta chains were read from a single sample in a study of OX40 agonist ivuxolimab in advanced cancers. The repertoire was sequenced with immunoSEQ multiplex PCR; TCRdb's copy has only in-frame clones and lacks some. There are 77,000 or so clones in the sample; under 85% occur only once, and roughly 0.48% lies in the top ten. Here the sequenced sample was CD4+ or CD8+ T cells sorted from blood, taken in a trial of the OX40 agonist ivuxolimab. Source of these receptors: an adult with an advanced solid tumor such as melanoma, head and neck, liver or kidney cancer. Both conserved end residues are part of each CDR3. Each record gives: V gene, J gene, D gene, clone size, CDR3 DNA, CDR3 protein. The D gene is left open where the match is weak. Expanded clones are given a class, and other clones once, few, many or no size at all.

v_call: TRBV6-1; j_call: TRBJ1-1; d_call: .; clone_size: .; cdr3_nt: TGTGCCAGCAGTGTACGACAGTTGAACACTGAAGCTTTCTTT; cdr3_aa: CASSVRQLNTEAFF
v_call: TRBV27; j_call: TRBJ1-2; d_call: TRBD1; clone_size: .; cdr3_nt: TGTGCCAGCAGTTTATCGATGGGGACAGGGAGTTTTGGCTACACCTTC; cdr3_aa: CASSLSMGTGSFGYTF
v_call: TRBV4-3; j_call: TRBJ1-3; d_call: .; clone_size: once; cdr3_nt: TGCGCCAGCAGCCTGGACTCTGGAAACACCATATATTTT; cdr3_aa: CASSLDSGNTIYF
v_call: TRBV2; j_call: TRBJ1-1; d_call: TRBD1; clone_size: .; cdr3_nt: TGTGCCAGCAGAAGGGAAAGGACAGGGCCGAGTGAAGCTTTCTTT; cdr3_aa: CASRRERTGPSEAFF
v_call: TRBV5-1; j_call: TRBJ1-6; d_call: .; clone_size: .; cdr3_nt: TGCGCCAGCAGCTTGGGGGAGGGCGATTCACCCCTCCACTTT; cdr3_aa: CASSLGEGDSPLHF
v_call: TRBV7-9; j_call: TRBJ1-3; d_call: .; clone_size: .; cdr3_nt: TGTGCCAGCAGCCCCCCAGGAGGCATCTCTGGAAACACCATATATTTT; cdr3_aa: CASSPPGGISGNTIYF
v_call: TRBV7-2; j_call: TRBJ2-5; d_call: TRBD1; clone_size: .; cdr3_nt: TGTGCCAGCAGCCTCCTCTACGGACAGGGGGAGACCCAGTACTTC; cdr3_aa: CASSLLYGQGETQYF
v_call: TRBV5-4; j_call: TRBJ2-5; d_call: .; clone_size: .; cdr3_nt: TGTGCCAGCAGCTCTGGGGGCAGGGTTCAAGAGACCCAGTACTTC; cdr3_aa: CASSSGGRVQETQYF
v_call: TRBV9; j_call: TRBJ2-7; d_call: TRBD1; clone_size: .; cdr3_nt: TGTGCCAGCAGCGTTGGACAGGGGGCCTACGAGCAGTACTTC; cdr3_aa: CASSVGQGAYEQYF
v_call: TRBV7-3; j_call: TRBJ2-7; d_call: .; clone_size: .; cdr3_nt: TGTGCCAGCAGCTTAACCGGTACCTACGAGCAGTACTTC; cdr3_aa: CASSLTGTYEQYF
v_call: TRBV30; j_call: TRBJ2-7; d_call: TRBD2; clone_size: .; cdr3_nt: TGTGCCTGGAGTAGAACCCGTGTGGCGGGAGGGGGCGAGCAGTACTTC; cdr3_aa: CAWSRTRVAGGGEQYF
v_call: TRBV4-3; j_call: TRBJ2-2; d_call: TRBD2; clone_size: .; cdr3_nt: TGCGCCAGCAGCCAAGTATTAGCGGGGGGGCTCCCGACCGGGGAGCTGTTTTTT; cdr3_aa: CASSQVLAGGLPTGELFF
v_call: TRBV5-6; j_call: TRBJ2-7; d_call: .; clone_size: .; cdr3_nt: TGTGCCAGCAGCTTCGGGGGATACGAGCAGTACTTC; cdr3_aa: CASSFGGYEQYF
v_call: TRBV7-2; j_call: TRBJ2-7; d_call: TRBD2; clone_size: once; cdr3_nt: TGTGCCAGCAGCTTAGACGCGGGGGGCTCCTACGAGCAGTACTTC; cdr3_aa: CASSLDAGGSYEQYF
v_call: TRBV7-8; j_call: TRBJ1-6; d_call: TRBD1; clone_size: .; cdr3_nt: TGTGCCAGCAGCTTAGTCTTAGGGACAGGGGGTTCACCCCTCCACTTT; cdr3_aa: CASSLVLGTGGSPLHF
v_call: TRBV7-2; j_call: TRBJ1-6; d_call: .; clone_size: .; cdr3_nt: TGTGCCAGCACACAGTCTCAGGGAGGGGGTAATTCACCCCTCCACTTT; cdr3_aa: CASTQSQGGGNSPLHF
v_call: TRBV7-2; j_call: TRBJ2-6; d_call: .; clone_size: .; cdr3_nt: TGTGCCAGCAGCGTACAGGGCTCTGGGGCCAACGTCCTGACTTTC; cdr3_aa: CASSVQGSGANVLTF
v_call: TRBV5-6; j_call: TRBJ2-7; d_call: TRBD1; clone_size: .; cdr3_nt: TGTGCCAGCAGCTCCCTGGGGAACAGAGGACAGGGCGAGCAGTACTTC; cdr3_aa: CASSSLGNRGQGEQYF
v_call: TRBV25-1; j_call: TRBJ2-3; d_call: .; clone_size: once; cdr3_nt: TGTGCCAGCAGCGGAGGGGATACGCAGTATTTT; cdr3_aa: CASSGGDTQYF
v_call: TRBV5-1; j_call: TRBJ2-7; d_call: .; clone_size: once; cdr3_nt: TGCGCCAGCAGCTCGGCCTTAACCTACGAGCAGTACTTC; cdr3_aa: CASSSALTYEQYF
v_call: TRBV2; j_call: TRBJ2-7; d_call: .; clone_size: .; cdr3_nt: TGTGCCAGCAGTAGGACCGCCAGCTCCTACGAGCAGTACTTC; cdr3_aa: CASSRTASSYEQYF
v_call: TRBV4-3; j_call: TRBJ2-7; d_call: TRBD1; clone_size: .; cdr3_nt: TGCGCCAGCAGCCAACGGACAGGGTCTAGCTCCTACGAGCAGTACTTC; cdr3_aa: CASSQRTGSSSYEQYF
v_call: TRBV5-5; j_call: TRBJ1-1; d_call: .; clone_size: .; cdr3_nt: TGTGCCAGCAGCCCGTGGGCCAGAGGCGATCTTGAAGCTTTCTTT; cdr3_aa: CASSPWARGDLEAFF
v_call: TRBV28; j_call: TRBJ2-7; d_call: .; clone_size: few; cdr3_nt: TGTGCCAGCGTCCCCTCAGGGGGGCGCGAGCAGTACTTC; cdr3_aa: CASVPSGGREQYF
v_call: TRBV14; j_call: TRBJ1-3; d_call: .; clone_size: .; cdr3_nt: TGTGCCAGCAGCCAATGGGTCGGTTCGGTGAGCTCTGGAAACACCATATATTTT; cdr3_aa: CASSQWVGSVSSGNTIYF
v_call: TRBV18; j_call: TRBJ2-5; d_call: .; clone_size: .; cdr3_nt: TGTGCCAGCTCACGGATCCATGGGTTAGAGACCCAGTACTTC; cdr3_aa: CASSRIHGLETQYF
v_call: TRBV10-3; j_call: TRBJ2-1; d_call: .; clone_size: .; cdr3_nt: TGTGCCATCAGAAGAGAGGACGGATCCTACAATGAGCAGTTCTTC; cdr3_aa: CAIRREDGSYNEQFF
v_call: TRBV25-1; j_call: TRBJ2-7; d_call: .; clone_size: .; cdr3_nt: TGTGCCACCGATAACTCCTACGAGCAGTACTTC; cdr3_aa: CATDNSYEQYF
v_call: TRBV5-1; j_call: TRBJ2-3; d_call: TRBD1; clone_size: .; cdr3_nt: TGCGCCAGCAGCCCGACGATACAGGGGGATACGCAGTATTTT; cdr3_aa: CASSPTIQGDTQYF
v_call: TRBV5-4; j_call: TRBJ1-2; d_call: .; clone_size: .; cdr3_nt: TGTGCCAGCAGCGGAGCCGGGACAATCGACTATGGCTACACCTTC; cdr3_aa: CASSGAGTIDYGYTF
v_call: TRBV4-3; j_call: TRBJ2-2; d_call: TRBD2; clone_size: .; cdr3_nt: TGCGCCAGCAGCCAAGAGCCAGGGACTAGCGGATGGGCGAACACCGGGGAGCTGTTTTTT; cdr3_aa: CASSQEPGTSGWANTGELFF
v_call: TRBV7-3; j_call: TRBJ2-2; d_call: .; clone_size: .; cdr3_nt: TGTGCCAGCAGCCTGCGCGGACCGAACACCGGGGAGCTGTTTTTT; cdr3_aa: CASSLRGPNTGELFF
v_call: TRBV5-6; j_call: TRBJ1-1; d_call: TRBD1; clone_size: .; cdr3_nt: TGTGCCAGCAGCTCAACTAGCAGGGACAGTTTTACCCACACTGAAGCTTTCTTT; cdr3_aa: CASSSTSRDSFTHTEAFF